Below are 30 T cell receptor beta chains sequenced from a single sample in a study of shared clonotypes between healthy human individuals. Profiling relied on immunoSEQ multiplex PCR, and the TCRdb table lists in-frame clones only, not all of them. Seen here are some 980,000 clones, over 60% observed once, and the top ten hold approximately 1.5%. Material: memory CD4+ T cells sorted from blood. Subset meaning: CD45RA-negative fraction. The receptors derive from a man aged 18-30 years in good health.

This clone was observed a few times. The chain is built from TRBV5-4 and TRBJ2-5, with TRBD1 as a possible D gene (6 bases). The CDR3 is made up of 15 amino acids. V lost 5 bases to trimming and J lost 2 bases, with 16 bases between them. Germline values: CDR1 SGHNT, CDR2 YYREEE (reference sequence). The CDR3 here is CASSTDRTSQETQYF. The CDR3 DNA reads TGTGCCAGCAGTACTGACAGGACCTCTCAAGAGACCCAGTACTTC.

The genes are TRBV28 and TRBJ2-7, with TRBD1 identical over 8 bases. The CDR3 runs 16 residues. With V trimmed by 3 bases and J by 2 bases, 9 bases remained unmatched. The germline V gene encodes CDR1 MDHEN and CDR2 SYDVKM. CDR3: CASSFRPGQDPYEQYF. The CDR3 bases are TGTGCCAGCAGTTTCCGACCGGGACAGGACCCCTACGAGCAGTACTTC. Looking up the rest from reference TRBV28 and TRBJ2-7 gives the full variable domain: DVKVTQSSRYLVKRTGEKVFLECVQDMDHENMFWYRQDPGLGLRLIYFSYDVKMKEKGDIPEGYSVSREKKERFSLILESASTNQTSMYLCASSFRPGQDPYEQYFGPGTRLTVT.

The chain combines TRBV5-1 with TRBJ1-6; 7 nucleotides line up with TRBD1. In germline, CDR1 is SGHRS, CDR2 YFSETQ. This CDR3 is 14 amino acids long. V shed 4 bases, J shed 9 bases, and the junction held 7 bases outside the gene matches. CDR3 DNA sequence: TGCGCCAGCAGCCTTGACAGGGTTGGTTCACCCCTCCACTTT. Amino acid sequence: CASSLDRVGSPLHF.

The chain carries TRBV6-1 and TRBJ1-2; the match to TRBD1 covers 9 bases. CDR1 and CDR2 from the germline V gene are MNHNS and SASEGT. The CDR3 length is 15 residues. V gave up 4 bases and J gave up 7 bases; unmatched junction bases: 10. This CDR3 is CASSAQGQGLSGYTF. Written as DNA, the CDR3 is TGTGCCAGCAGTGCCCAAGGACAGGGGTTATCTGGCTACACCTTC.

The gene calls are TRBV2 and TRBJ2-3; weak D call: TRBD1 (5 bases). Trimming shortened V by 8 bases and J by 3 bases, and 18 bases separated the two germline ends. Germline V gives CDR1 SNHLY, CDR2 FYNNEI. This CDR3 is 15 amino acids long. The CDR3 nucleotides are TGTGCCAGCTCTTACAGGCGCATGGGGACAGATACGCAGTATTTT. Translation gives CASSYRRMGTDTQYF.

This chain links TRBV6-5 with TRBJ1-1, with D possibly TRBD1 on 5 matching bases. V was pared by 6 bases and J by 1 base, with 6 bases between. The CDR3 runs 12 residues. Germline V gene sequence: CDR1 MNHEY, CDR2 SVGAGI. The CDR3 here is CASRRGNTEAFF. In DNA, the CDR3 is TGTGCCAGCAGGAGGGGGAACACTGAAGCTTTCTTT.

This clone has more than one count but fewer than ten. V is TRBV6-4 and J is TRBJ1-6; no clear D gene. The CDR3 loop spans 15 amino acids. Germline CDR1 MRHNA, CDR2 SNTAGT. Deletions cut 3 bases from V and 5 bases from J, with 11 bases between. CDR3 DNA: TGTGCCAGCAGTGAAACTCCGGTCGATAATTCACCCCTCCACTTT. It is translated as CASSETPVDNSPLHF.

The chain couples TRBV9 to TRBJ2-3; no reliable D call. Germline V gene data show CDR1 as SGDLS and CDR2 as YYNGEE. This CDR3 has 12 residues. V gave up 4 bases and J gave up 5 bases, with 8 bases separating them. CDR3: CASSRNQDTQYF. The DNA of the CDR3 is TGTGCCAGCAGCCGTAATCAAGATACGCAGTATTTT.

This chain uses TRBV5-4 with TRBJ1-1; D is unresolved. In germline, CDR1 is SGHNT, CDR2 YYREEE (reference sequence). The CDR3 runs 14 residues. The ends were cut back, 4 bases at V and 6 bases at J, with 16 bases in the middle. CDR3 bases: TGTGCCAGCAGCACCGATTCGGGGAGATCTGAAGCTTTCTTT. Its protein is CASSTDSGRSEAFF.

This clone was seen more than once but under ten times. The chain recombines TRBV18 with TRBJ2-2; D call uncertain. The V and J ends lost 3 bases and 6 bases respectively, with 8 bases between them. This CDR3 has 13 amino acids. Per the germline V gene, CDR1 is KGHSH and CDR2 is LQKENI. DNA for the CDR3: TGTGCCAGCTCACCTAAGGGCGCCGGGGAGCTGTTTTTT. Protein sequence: CASSPKGAGELFF. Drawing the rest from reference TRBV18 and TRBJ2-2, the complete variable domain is NAGVMQNPRHLVRRRGQEARLRCSPMKGHSHVYWYRQLPEEGLKFMVYLQKENIIDESGMPKERFSAEFPKEGPSILRIQQVVRGDSAAYFCASSPKGAGELFFGEGSRLTVL.

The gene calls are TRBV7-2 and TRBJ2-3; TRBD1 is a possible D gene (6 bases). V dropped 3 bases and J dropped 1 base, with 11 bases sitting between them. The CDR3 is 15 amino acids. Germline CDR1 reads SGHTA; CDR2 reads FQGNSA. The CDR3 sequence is CASSFEQGGTDTQYF. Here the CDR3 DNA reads TGTGCCAGCAGCTTCGAACAGGGTGGCACAGATACGCAGTATTTT.

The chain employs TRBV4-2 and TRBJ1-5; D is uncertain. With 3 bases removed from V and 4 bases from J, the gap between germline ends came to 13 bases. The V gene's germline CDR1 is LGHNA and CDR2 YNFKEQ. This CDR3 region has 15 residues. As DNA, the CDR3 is TGTGCCAGCAGCCACGGGGTGGGCAGTAATCAGCCCCAGCATTTT. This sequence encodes CASSHGVGSNQPQHF.

The CDR3 nucleotides read TGCGCCAGCAGCTTGTCGCCAGGGCGCCAAGAGACCCAGTACTTC. Amino acid sequence: CASSLSPGRQETQYF. This chain links TRBV5-1 with TRBJ2-5; perhaps TRBD1 as D (5 bases). Looked up from germline, CDR1 is SGHRS and CDR2 is YFSETQ. Trimming cost V 1 base and J 1 base, with 11 bases left between them. The CDR3 has 15 amino acids.

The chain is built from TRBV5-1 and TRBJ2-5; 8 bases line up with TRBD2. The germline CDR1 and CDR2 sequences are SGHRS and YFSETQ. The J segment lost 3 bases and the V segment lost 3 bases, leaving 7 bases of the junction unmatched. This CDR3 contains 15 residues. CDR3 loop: CASSSFLAGKETQYF. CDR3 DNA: TGCGCCAGCAGCTCCTTCCTAGCGGGTAAAGAGACCCAGTACTTC.

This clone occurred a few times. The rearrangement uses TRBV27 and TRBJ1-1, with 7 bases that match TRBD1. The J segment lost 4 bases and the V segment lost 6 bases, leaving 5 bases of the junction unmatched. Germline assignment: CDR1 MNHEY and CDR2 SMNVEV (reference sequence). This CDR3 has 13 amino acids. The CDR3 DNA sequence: TGTGCCAGCAGACAGGGGTATGGCACTGAAGCTTTCTTT. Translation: CASRQGYGTEAFF.

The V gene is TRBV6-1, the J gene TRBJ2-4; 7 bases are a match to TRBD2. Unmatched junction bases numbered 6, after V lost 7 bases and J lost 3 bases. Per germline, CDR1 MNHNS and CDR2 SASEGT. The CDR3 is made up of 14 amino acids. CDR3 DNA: TGTGCCAGCACCCCTGGGGGGGTCAAAAACATTCAGTACTTC. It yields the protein CASTPGGVKNIQYF.

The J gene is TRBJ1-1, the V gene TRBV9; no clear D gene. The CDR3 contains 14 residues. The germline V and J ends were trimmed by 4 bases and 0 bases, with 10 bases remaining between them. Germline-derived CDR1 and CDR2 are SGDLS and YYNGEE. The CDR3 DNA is TGTGCCAGCAGCCCCTCCCCAGTGAACACTGAAGCTTTCTTT. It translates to CASSPSPVNTEAFF. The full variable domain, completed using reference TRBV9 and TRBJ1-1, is DSGVTQTPKHLITATGQRVTLRCSPRSGDLSVYWYQQSLDQGLQFLIQYYNGEERAKGNILERFSAQQFPDLHSELNLSSLELGDSALYFCASSPSPVNTEAFFGQGTRLTVV.

CDR3 in amino acids: CAWRDFANYGYTF. CDR3 in DNA: TGTGCCTGGAGGGACTTTGCTAACTATGGCTACACCTTC. This sequence joins TRBV30 and TRBJ1-2; D gene unclear. Germline CDR1 GTSNPN, CDR2 SVGIG (reference sequence). CDR3 length equals 13 residues. Trimming left V 3 bases short and J 0 bases short, with 8 bases between.

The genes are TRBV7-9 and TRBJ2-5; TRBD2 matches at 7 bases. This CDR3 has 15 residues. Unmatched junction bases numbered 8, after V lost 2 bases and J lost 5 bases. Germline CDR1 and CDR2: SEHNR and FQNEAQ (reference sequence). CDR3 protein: CASSLRGSGSETQYF. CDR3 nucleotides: TGTGCCAGCAGCTTACGCGGGAGCGGATCGGAGACCCAGTACTTC.

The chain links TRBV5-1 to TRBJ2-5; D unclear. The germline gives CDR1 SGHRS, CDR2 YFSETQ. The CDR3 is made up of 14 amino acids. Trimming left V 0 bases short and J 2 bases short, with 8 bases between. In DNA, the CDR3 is TGCGCCAGCAGCTTGGGAGGTAGACAAGAGACCCAGTACTTC. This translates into CASSLGGRQETQYF.

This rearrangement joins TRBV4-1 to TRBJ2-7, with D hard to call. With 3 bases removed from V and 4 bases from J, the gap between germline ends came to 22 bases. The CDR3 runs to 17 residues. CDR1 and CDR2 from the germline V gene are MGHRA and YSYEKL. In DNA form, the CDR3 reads TGCGCCAGCAGCCATCCAAGTAGCTGGCCGCCCCTGTACGAGCAGTACTTC. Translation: CASSHPSSWPPLYEQYF.

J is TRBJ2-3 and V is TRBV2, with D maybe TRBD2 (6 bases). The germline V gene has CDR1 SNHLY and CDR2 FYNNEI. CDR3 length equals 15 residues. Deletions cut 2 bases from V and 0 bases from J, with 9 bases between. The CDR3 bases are TGTGCCAGCAGTGAAAAGGGACTCAGCACAGATACGCAGTATTTT. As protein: CASSEKGLSTDTQYF. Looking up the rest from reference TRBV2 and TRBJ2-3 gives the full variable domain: EPEVTQTPSHQVTQMGQEVILRCVPISNHLYFYWYRQILGQKVEFLVSFYNNEISEKSEIFDDQFSVERPDGSNFTLKIRSTKLEDSAMYFCASSEKGLSTDTQYFGPGTRLTVL.

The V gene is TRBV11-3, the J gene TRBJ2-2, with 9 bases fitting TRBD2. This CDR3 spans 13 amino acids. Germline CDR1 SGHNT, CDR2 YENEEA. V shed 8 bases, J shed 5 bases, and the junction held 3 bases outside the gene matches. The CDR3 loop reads CASGAGGTGELFF. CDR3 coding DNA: TGTGCCAGCGGAGCGGGGGGAACCGGGGAGCTGTTTTTT.

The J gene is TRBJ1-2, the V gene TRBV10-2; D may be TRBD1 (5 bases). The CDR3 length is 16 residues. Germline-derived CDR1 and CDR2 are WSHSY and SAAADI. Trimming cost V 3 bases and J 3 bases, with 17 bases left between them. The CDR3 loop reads CASSDKGRDGHYGYTF. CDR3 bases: TGCGCCAGCAGTGACAAAGGCAGGGACGGACACTATGGCTACACCTTC.

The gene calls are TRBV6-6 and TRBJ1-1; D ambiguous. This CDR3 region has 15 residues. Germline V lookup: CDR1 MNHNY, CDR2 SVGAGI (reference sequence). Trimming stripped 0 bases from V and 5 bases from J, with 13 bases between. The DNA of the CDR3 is TGTGCCAGCAGTTACTCTAGGTCTACGGGGACTGAAGCTTTCTTT. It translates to CASSYSRSTGTEAFF.

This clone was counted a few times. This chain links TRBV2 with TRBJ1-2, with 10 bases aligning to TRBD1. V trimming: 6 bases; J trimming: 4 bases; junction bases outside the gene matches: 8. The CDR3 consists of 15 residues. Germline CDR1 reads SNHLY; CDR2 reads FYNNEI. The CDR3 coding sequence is TGTGCCAGCAGGGACGGGACAGGGGTGGGCTATGGCTACACCTTC. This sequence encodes CASRDGTGVGYGYTF. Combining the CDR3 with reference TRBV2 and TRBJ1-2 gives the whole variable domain EPEVTQTPSHQVTQMGQEVILRCVPISNHLYFYWYRQILGQKVEFLVSFYNNEISEKSEIFDDQFSVERPDGSNFTLKIRSTKLEDSAMYFCASRDGTGVGYGYTFGSGTRLTVV.

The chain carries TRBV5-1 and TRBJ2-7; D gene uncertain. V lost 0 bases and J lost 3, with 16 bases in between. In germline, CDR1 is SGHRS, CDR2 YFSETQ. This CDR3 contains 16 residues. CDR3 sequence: CASSLANLIGIYEQYF. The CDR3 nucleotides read TGCGCCAGCAGCTTGGCGAACTTAATAGGCATCTACGAGCAGTACTTC. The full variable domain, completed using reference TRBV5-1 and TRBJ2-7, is KAGVTQTPRYLIKTRGQQVTLSCSPISGHRSVSWYQQTPGQGLQFLFEYFSETQRNKGNFPGRFSGRQFSNSRSEMNVSTLELGDSALYLCASSLANLIGIYEQYFGPGTRLTVT.

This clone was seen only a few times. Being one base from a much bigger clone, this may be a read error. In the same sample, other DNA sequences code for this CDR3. The CDR3 here is CASSPDSNYGYTF. The CDR3 nucleotides are TGTGCCAGCAGCCCGGACAGTAACTATGGCTACACCTTC. The rearrangement joins TRBV7-2 to TRBJ1-2; maybe TRBD1 (6 bases). The CDR3 sequence is 13 residues long. Germline CDR1 is SGHTA and CDR2 is FQGNSA. Trimming shortened V by 5 bases and J by 1 base, and 8 bases separated the two germline ends.

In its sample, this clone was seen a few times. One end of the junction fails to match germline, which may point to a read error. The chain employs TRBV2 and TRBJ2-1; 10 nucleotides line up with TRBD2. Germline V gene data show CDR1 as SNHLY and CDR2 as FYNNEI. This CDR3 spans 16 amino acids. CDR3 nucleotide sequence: TGTGCCAGCACTGAAGCGGGGGGGACTCTTTACAATGAGCAGTTCTTC. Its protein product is CASTEAGGTLYNEQFF.

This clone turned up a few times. Here the CDR3 reads CASSPQELGNYGYTF. The CDR3 DNA reads TGTGCCAGTAGTCCACAGGAACTCGGGAACTATGGCTACACCTTC. The chain is built from TRBV19 and TRBJ1-2; D is possibly TRBD1 (5 bases). The CDR3 spans 15 residues. Germline V lookup: CDR1 LNHDA, CDR2 SQIVND (reference sequence). The V end lost 5 bases, the J end lost 2 bases, and 15 bases lay between the germline ends.